This is a list of T cell receptor beta chains from one sample in a study of siplizumab effects on memory and regulatory T cells. Libraries were prepared by immunoSEQ multiplex PCR; TCRdb keeps only in-frame clonotypes and omits some of them. The table shows tens of thousands of clones, with roughly 96% occurring only once. The sample was naive CD4+ T cells sorted from blood. These receptors were taken from a human donor in good health. The CDR3 runs from the conserved cysteine through the conserved F or W. The order of the fields is D gene, V gene, clone size, J gene, CDR3 protein, CDR3 DNA. The D gene is left open where the match is weak. Some rows mark clone size as missing; the rest say once, few, many or name a class of expanded clone.

.	TRBV6-6	.	TRBJ1-1	CASSYSGVWTEAFF	TGTGCCAGCAGTTACTCCGGGGTATGGACTGAAGCTTTCTTT
.	TRBV7-9	.	TRBJ1-4	CASSHGGGPQLFF	TGTGCCAGCAGCCACGGTGGTGGGCCACAACTGTTTTTT
.	TRBV25-1	.	TRBJ2-1	CASSEYPQNNYNEQFF	TGTGCCAGCAGTGAATATCCCCAAAACAACTACAATGAGCAGTTCTTC
.	TRBV7-2	once	TRBJ1-2	CASSLLFSYGYTF	TGTGCCAGCAGCTTATTGTTCTCCTATGGCTACACCTTC
.	TRBV6-1	.	TRBJ2-1	CASSEQASYNEQFF	TGTGCCAGCAGTGAACAGGCCAGCTACAATGAGCAGTTCTTC
.	TRBV2	.	TRBJ2-1	CASSTLDHDDEQFF	TGTGCCAGCAGTACCCTTGACCACGACGATGAGCAGTTCTTC
TRBD1	TRBV7-9	.	TRBJ2-6	CASASTGVGANVLTF	TGTGCCAGCGCGTCTACAGGGGTTGGGGCCAACGTCCTGACTTTC
TRBD2	TRBV28	.	TRBJ2-7	CASLLGGGAYEQYF	TGTGCCAGCCTCCTTGGGGGGGGTGCCTACGAGCAGTACTTC
.	TRBV21-1	.	TRBJ1-2	CASSKDRALPNYGYTF	TGTGCCAGCAGCAAGGACAGGGCCCTTCCTAACTATGGCTACACCTTC
.	TRBV7-8	.	TRBJ2-7	CASSLGGRSYEQYF	TGTGCCAGCAGCTTAGGGGGACGGTCCTACGAGCAGTACTTC
.	TRBV6-5	.	TRBJ1-5	CASGQYNQPQHF	TGTGCCAGCGGGCAGTACAATCAGCCCCAGCATTTT
.	TRBV6-5	.	TRBJ1-2	CASRGEGGYTF	TGTGCCAGCAGGGGGGAGGGTGGCTACACCTTC
.	TRBV4-1	.	TRBJ2-3	CASTQGGGSTDTQYF	TGCGCCAGCACCCAGGGGGGAGGTAGCACAGATACGCAGTATTTT
.	TRBV7-3	.	TRBJ1-2	CASSFPGGRGYTF	TGTGCCAGCAGCTTTCCGGGGGGCCGTGGCTACACCTTC
TRBD2	TRBV2	.	TRBJ2-7	CASSEEAGGLVEQYF	TGTGCCAGCAGTGAAGAAGCGGGGGGGCTTGTGGAGCAGTACTTC
.	TRBV6-5	.	TRBJ1-1	CASSYLRGSEAFF	TGTGCCAGCAGTTACTTAAGGGGGAGTGAAGCTTTCTTT
.	TRBV28	.	TRBJ1-1	CASSRPGSLKAFF	TGTGCCAGCAGCCGTCCGGGCAGCTTGAAAGCTTTCTTT
TRBD1	TRBV18	.	TRBJ1-1	CASSLTGVGEAFF	TGTGCCAGCTCTCTTACAGGGGTCGGTGAAGCTTTCTTT
TRBD1	TRBV18	.	TRBJ2-7	CASSPGQEGYAQYF	TGTGCCAGCTCACCAGGACAGGAAGGCTACGCGCAGTACTTC
.	TRBV30	.	TRBJ1-1	CAWRAATEAFF	TGTGCCTGGAGAGCGGCGACTGAAGCTTTCTTT
.	TRBV7-3	.	TRBJ2-7	CASSTDRFGYEQYF	TGTGCCAGCAGCACCGACAGGTTTGGTTACGAGCAGTACTTC
TRBD2	TRBV5-1	.	TRBJ2-7	CASSFRTSGGSNSYEQYF	TGCGCCAGCAGCTTTCGGACTAGCGGGGGATCAAACTCCTACGAGCAGTACTTC
.	TRBV7-2	once	TRBJ1-2	CASSLSQRGYTF	TGTGCCAGCAGCTTATCCCAGAGAGGCTACACCTTC
TRBD1	TRBV27	.	TRBJ2-2	CASSPRPGQSTGELFF	TGTGCCAGCAGCCCACGTCCGGGACAGAGCACCGGGGAGCTGTTTTTT
TRBD1	TRBV10-3	.	TRBJ1-4	CAVSGGVDEKLFF	TGTGCCGTATCAGGGGGCGTCGATGAAAAACTGTTTTTT
TRBD2	TRBV19	.	TRBJ2-3	CASSIDPPQRGGADTQYF	TGTGCCAGTAGTATAGATCCCCCCCAGCGGGGGGGAGCAGATACGCAGTATTTT
TRBD1	TRBV10-2	.	TRBJ2-3	CASSVGQGGPDTQYF	TGCGCCAGCAGTGTGGGACAGGGTGGGCCAGATACGCAGTATTTT
TRBD1	TRBV5-1	.	TRBJ1-3	CASMPPWRGPGNTIYF	TGCGCCAGCATGCCACCGTGGAGGGGGCCTGGAAACACCATATATTTT
TRBD1	TRBV7-2	.	TRBJ1-1	CASSYVGQGTEAFF	TGTGCCAGCAGTTACGTTGGACAGGGCACTGAAGCTTTCTTT
TRBD2	TRBV9	.	TRBJ2-1	CASSPRGGGDNEQFF	TGTGCCAGCAGCCCACGGGGCGGGGGTGACAATGAGCAGTTCTTC
.	TRBV4-1	.	TRBJ2-3	CASSQVGVSTDTQYF	TGCGCCAGCAGCCAAGTTGGGGTCAGCACAGATACGCAGTATTTT
TRBD2	TRBV9	.	TRBJ2-2	CASSVRTSGGGELFF	TGTGCCAGCAGCGTACGGACTAGTGGAGGCGGGGAGCTGTTTTTT
.	TRBV11-3	.	TRBJ2-7	CASSLGDAYEQYF	TGTGCCAGCAGCTTAGGCGATGCCTACGAGCAGTACTTC
TRBD2	TRBV7-3	.	TRBJ2-3	CASSFDGRKDTQYF	TGTGCCAGCAGTTTCGACGGGAGGAAGGATACGCAGTATTTT
TRBD2	TRBV7-9	.	TRBJ2-1	CASSPQGSGGVNEQFF	TGTGCCAGCAGCCCCCAGGGTAGCGGGGGGGTCAATGAGCAGTTCTTC
.	TRBV5-4	.	TRBJ1-2	CASSWDGSLLYGYTF	TGTGCCAGCAGCTGGGACGGAAGCCTCCTCTATGGCTACACCTTC
.	TRBV7-2	.	TRBJ2-5	CASSLTGLETQYF	TGTGCCAGCAGCTTAACGGGATTGGAGACCCAGTACTTC
.	TRBV25-1	once	TRBJ2-5	CASSGVTQYF	TGTGCCAGCAGTGGCGTGACCCAGTACTTC
TRBD1	TRBV6-5	.	TRBJ2-7	CASRSPGQVNEQYF	TGTGCCAGCAGGTCCCCGGGACAGGTTAACGAGCAGTACTTC
TRBD2	TRBV27	.	TRBJ2-1	CASRSAGLAGGEQFF	TGTGCCAGCAGATCTGCTGGACTAGCGGGGGGCGAGCAGTTCTTC
.	TRBV4-1	once	TRBJ1-2	CASSQVGLGRANYGYTF	TGCGCCAGCAGCCAAGTTGGTTTGGGTCGAGCTAACTATGGCTACACCTTC
.	TRBV5-5	.	TRBJ1-6	CASSLAGRSSYNSPLHF	TGTGCCAGCAGCTTGGCAGGTCGTAGCTCCTATAATTCACCCCTCCACTTT
TRBD1	TRBV30	.	TRBJ1-3	CAWSLIQGIGNTIYF	TGTGCCTGGAGTCTAATACAGGGGATTGGAAACACCATATATTTT
.	TRBV28	.	TRBJ2-3	CASNKNGDTQYF	TGTGCCAGCAATAAGAACGGGGATACGCAGTATTTT
.	TRBV6-6	.	TRBJ1-2	CASSSATNNYGYTF	TGTGCCAGCAGTTCTGCGACGAATAACTATGGCTACACCTTC
.	TRBV2	.	TRBJ2-1	CASTTLSYNEQFF	TGTGCCAGCACGACGTTGTCCTACAATGAGCAGTTCTTC
TRBD1	TRBV27	.	TRBJ2-7	CASRPLGTGQDHLYF	TGTGCCAGCAGACCCCTCGGGACAGGACAGGACCACCTTTACTTC
TRBD2	TRBV6-1	.	TRBJ2-7	CASSVAGASYEQYF	TGTGCCAGCAGTGTAGCGGGGGCCTCCTACGAGCAGTACTTC
TRBD1	TRBV2	.	TRBJ1-1	CASRTGPWSNTEAFF	TGTGCCAGCAGGACAGGGCCATGGTCGAACACTGAAGCTTTCTTT
.	TRBV11-2	few	TRBJ1-1	CASSLNVGSTEAFF	TGTGCCAGCAGCTTAAACGTGGGGAGCACTGAAGCTTTCTTT
TRBD1	TRBV6-5	.	TRBJ1-5	CASRSGQGGSQPQHF	TGTGCCAGCAGAAGCGGACAGGGCGGGAGTCAGCCCCAGCATTTT
TRBD1	TRBV6-5	.	TRBJ1-2	CASSYRGRDYGYTF	TGTGCCAGCAGTTACAGGGGGCGGGACTATGGCTACACCTTC
TRBD2	TRBV11-3	once	TRBJ2-5	CASSLDREGETQYF	TGTGCCAGCAGCTTAGATAGGGAGGGAGAGACCCAGTACTTC
TRBD2	TRBV2	.	TRBJ2-2	CASSIGSGGPTGELFF	TGTGCCAGCAGTATAGGTAGCGGGGGCCCCACCGGGGAGCTGTTTTTT